Below are 10 T cell receptor beta chains sequenced from a single sample in a study of cytomegalovirus exposure and HLA in healthy donors. Amplification used 60 Vbeta primers and 13 Jbeta primers. Libraries were prepared by immunoSEQ multiplex PCR; TCRdb keeps only in-frame clonotypes and omits some of them. The data show roughly 180,000 clones, under 9.5% seen once. Specimen: PBMCs. These receptors came from a woman aged 25-40 years in good health and CMV-seropositive.

This clone turned up a few times. The V call is TRBV11-1, the J call TRBJ1-1; perhaps TRBD1 as D (6 bases). The CDR3 sequence is 14 residues long. Trimming stripped 2 bases from V and 3 bases from J, with 10 bases between. In germline, CDR1 is SGHAT, CDR2 FQDESV (reference sequence). CDR3 sequence (DNA): TGTGCCAGCAGCTTAAGTTCAGGGGACACTGAAGCTTTCTTT. Amino acids: CASSLSSGDTEAFF.

The chain links TRBV7-8 to TRBJ2-5; 8 nucleotides line up with TRBD2. CDR3 length: 18 amino acids. The V gene end was trimmed by 2 bases and the J gene end by 5 bases; junction bases not matched to a gene: 16. Germline CDR1 SGHVS, CDR2 FQNEAQ. The chain's CDR3 is CASSLFMTSDRFEETQYF. For the CDR3, the DNA is TGTGCCAGCAGCTTATTTATGACTAGCGATCGGTTTGAGGAGACCCAGTACTTC.

The chain recombines TRBV5-1 with TRBJ2-1; 9 nucleotides agree with TRBD2. Looked up from germline, CDR1 is SGHRS and CDR2 is YFSETQ. This CDR3 region has 14 residues. V lost 4 bases, J lost 6 bases, and 5 bases stayed unmatched. The CDR3 nucleotides are TGCGCCAGCAGCGGGGGGCGGGAGGGCAATGAGCAGTTCTTC. Its translation: CASSGGREGNEQFF. Full variable domain (remainder filled in from reference TRBV5-1 and TRBJ2-1): KAGVTQTPRYLIKTRGQQVTLSCSPISGHRSVSWYQQTPGQGLQFLFEYFSETQRNKGNFPGRFSGRQFSNSRSEMNVSTLELGDSALYLCASSGGREGNEQFFGPGTRLTVL.

This clone has a handful of counts. V usage is TRBV5-8 and J usage is TRBJ2-1; 8 nucleotides agree with TRBD1. Germline loops: CDR1 SGHTS, CDR2 YDEGEE. This CDR3 contains 16 residues. Trimming took 0 bases from V and 8 from J; bases not matched to a gene: 10. The CDR3: CASSLAAWQGADEQFF. The CDR3 DNA reads TGTGCCAGCAGCTTGGCGGCGTGGCAGGGGGCAGATGAGCAGTTCTTC.

The chain uses TRBV7-9 and TRBJ2-2; TRBD1 might be the D (5 bases). CDR3 length: 16 residues. The germline gives CDR1 SEHNR, CDR2 FQNEAQ (reference sequence). V lost 3 bases and J lost 2, with 13 bases in between. The CDR3 spells CASSLGPDINTGELFF. DNA for the CDR3: TGTGCCAGCAGCTTGGGTCCGGACATCAACACCGGGGAGCTGTTTTTT.

This clone was detected a few times. This chain links TRBV2 with TRBJ2-6; the D is unclear. Trimming left V 4 bases short and J 0 bases short, with 7 bases between. This CDR3 comprises 15 residues. Germline values: CDR1 SNHLY, CDR2 FYNNEI. The CDR3 reads CASSVTGSGANVLTF. The CDR3 nucleotides are TGTGCCAGCAGTGTAACGGGCTCTGGGGCCAACGTCCTGACTTTC.

This clone was picked up a small number of times. This chain joins TRBV29-1 and TRBJ1-2; D is perhaps TRBD1 (5 bases). The germline gives CDR1 SQVTM, CDR2 ANQGSEA. The CDR3 spans 15 residues. Trimming took off 4 bases at V and 8 bases at J, with 23 bases between the two ends. The CDR3 reads CSVVREAGPAGGYTF. Written as DNA, the CDR3 is TGCAGCGTTGTAAGGGAGGCAGGGCCGGCGGGGGGCTACACCTTC.

This clone was counted between two and nine times. The V call is TRBV6-1, the J call TRBJ2-7; 8 bases fit TRBD1. The CDR3 covers 15 residues. V lost 6 bases and J lost 2; bases outside the gene matches: 9. Germline V lookup: CDR1 MNHNS, CDR2 SASEGT. CDR3 nucleotides: TGTGCCAGCAGAGAGGCCGGGACAGGAGCCTACGAGCAGTACTTC. Amino acid sequence: CASREAGTGAYEQYF.

This clone was counted only a few times. The chain is built from TRBV5-6 and TRBJ2-3; the D gene is possibly TRBD2 (6 bases). V lost 3 bases and J 1 base, leaving 12 bases between the germline ends. Germline V gene data show CDR1 as SGHDT and CDR2 as YYEEEE. The CDR3 covers 15 residues. The CDR3 loop is CASSWRGTGTDTQYF. The CDR3 bases are TGTGCCAGCAGCTGGAGGGGTACAGGCACAGATACGCAGTATTTT. The entire variable domain, with the rest obtained from reference TRBV5-6 and TRBJ2-3, is as follows: DAGVTQSPTHLIKTRGQQVTLRCSPKSGHDTVSWYQQALGQGPQFIFQYYEEEERQRGNFPDRFSGHQFPNYSSELNVNALLLGDSALYLCASSWRGTGTDTQYFGPGTRLTVL.

V usage is TRBV5-4 and J usage is TRBJ2-3, with 9 nucleotides matching TRBD2. The CDR3 covers 16 residues. Trimming at V came to 3 bases and at J to 2 bases, leaving 7 bases not matched to a gene. Germline CDR1 SGHNT, CDR2 YYREEE (reference sequence). The CDR3 nucleotides read TGTGCCAGCAGCTCGGGGGCGGGAGGGCTCACAGATACGCAGTATTTT. This gives the protein CASSSGAGGLTDTQYF.